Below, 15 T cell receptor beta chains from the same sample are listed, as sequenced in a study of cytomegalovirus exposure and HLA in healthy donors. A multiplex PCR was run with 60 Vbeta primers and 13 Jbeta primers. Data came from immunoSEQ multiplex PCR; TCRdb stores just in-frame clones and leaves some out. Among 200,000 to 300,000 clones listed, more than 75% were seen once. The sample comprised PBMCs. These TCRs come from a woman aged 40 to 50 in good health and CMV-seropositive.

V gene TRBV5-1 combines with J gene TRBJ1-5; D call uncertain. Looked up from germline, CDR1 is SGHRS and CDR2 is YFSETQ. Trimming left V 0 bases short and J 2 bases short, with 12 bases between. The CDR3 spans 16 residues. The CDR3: CASSLGEGMGNQPQHF. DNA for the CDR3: TGCGCCAGCAGCTTGGGGGAGGGTATGGGCAATCAGCCCCAGCATTTT.

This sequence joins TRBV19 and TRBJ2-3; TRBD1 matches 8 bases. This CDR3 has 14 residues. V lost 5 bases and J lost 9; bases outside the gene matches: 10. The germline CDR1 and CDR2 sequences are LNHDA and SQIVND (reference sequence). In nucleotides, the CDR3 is TGTGCCAGTAGTCCCGGACAGGGAGGTTGGACGCAGTATTTT. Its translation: CASSPGQGGWTQYF. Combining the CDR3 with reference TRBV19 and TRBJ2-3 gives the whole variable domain DGGITQSPKYLFRKEGQNVTLSCEQNLNHDAMYWYRQDPGQGLRLIYYSQIVNDFQKGDIAEGYSVSREKKESFPLTVTSAQKNPTAFYLCASSPGQGGWTQYFGPGTRLTVL.

The DNA for the CDR3 is TGTGCCAGCAGCTTAGCGGACAGAAACTATGGCTACACCTTC. It translates to CASSLADRNYGYTF. The gene calls are TRBV7-9 and TRBJ1-2; D is perhaps TRBD1 (6 bases). The CDR3 has 14 residues. Germline CDR1 and CDR2: SEHNR and FQNEAQ (reference sequence). Deletions cut 0 bases from V and 2 bases from J, with 7 bases between. Complete variable domain (other parts from reference TRBV7-9 and TRBJ1-2): DTGVSQNPRHKITKRGQNVTFRCDPISEHNRLYWYRQTLGQGPEFLTYFQNEAQLEKSRLLSDRFSAERPKGSFSTLEIQRTEQGDSAMYLCASSLADRNYGYTFGSGTRLTVV.

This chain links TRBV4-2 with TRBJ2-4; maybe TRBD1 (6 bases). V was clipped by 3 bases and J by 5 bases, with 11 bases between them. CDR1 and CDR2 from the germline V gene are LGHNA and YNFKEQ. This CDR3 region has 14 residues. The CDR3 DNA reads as TGTGCCAGCAGCCACGGGAAGGGGGAAAACATTCAGTACTTC. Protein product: CASSHGKGENIQYF.

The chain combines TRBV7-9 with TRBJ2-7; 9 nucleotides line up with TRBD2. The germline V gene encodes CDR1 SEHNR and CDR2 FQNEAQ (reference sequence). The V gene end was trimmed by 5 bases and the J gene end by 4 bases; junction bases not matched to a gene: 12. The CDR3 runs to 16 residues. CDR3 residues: CASSPAGGGRGYEQYF. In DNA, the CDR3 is TGTGCCAGCAGCCCCGCGGGAGGCGGGAGGGGGTACGAGCAGTACTTC.

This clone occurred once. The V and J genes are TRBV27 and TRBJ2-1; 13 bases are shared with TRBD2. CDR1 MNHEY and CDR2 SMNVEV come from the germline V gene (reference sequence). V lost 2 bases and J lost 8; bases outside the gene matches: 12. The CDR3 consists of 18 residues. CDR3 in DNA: TGTGCCAGCAGTTTACTTACACTAGCGGGAGGGCCTATGGATGAGCAGTTCTTC. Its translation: CASSLLTLAGGPMDEQFF.

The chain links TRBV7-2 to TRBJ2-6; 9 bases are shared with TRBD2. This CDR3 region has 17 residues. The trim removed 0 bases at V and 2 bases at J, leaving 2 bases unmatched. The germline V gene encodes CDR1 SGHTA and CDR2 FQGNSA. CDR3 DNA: TGTGCCAGCAGCTTAGCGGGCGGGGGGGCTGGGGCCAACGTCCTGACTTTC. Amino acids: CASSLAGGGAGANVLTF. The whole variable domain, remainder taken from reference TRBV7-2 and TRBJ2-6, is GAGVSQSPSNKVTEKGKDVELRCDPISGHTALYWYRQSLGQGLEFLIYFQGNSAPDKSGLPSDRFSAERTGGSVSTLTIQRTQQEDSAVYLCASSLAGGGAGANVLTFGAGSRLTVL.

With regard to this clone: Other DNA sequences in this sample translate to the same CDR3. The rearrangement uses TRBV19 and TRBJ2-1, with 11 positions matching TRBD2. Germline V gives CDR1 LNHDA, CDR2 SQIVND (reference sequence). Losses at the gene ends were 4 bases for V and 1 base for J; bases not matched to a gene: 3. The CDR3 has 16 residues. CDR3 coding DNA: TGTGCCAGTAGTACCGGGACTAGCGGATCCTACAATGAGCAGTTCTTC. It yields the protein CASSTGTSGSYNEQFF.

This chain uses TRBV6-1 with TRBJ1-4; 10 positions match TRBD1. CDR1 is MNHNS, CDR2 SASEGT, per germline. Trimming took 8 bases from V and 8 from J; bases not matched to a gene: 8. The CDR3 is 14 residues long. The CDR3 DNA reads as TGTGCCAGCCTGCGGGACAGGGGACGCGAAAAACTGTTTTTT. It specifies CASLRDRGREKLFF.

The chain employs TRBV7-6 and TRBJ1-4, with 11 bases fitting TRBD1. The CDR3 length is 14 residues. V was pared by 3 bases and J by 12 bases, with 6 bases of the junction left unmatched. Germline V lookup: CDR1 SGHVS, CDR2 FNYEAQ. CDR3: CASSFGQGAGQLFF. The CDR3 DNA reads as TGTGCCAGCAGCTTCGGACAGGGGGCAGGGCAACTGTTTTTT.

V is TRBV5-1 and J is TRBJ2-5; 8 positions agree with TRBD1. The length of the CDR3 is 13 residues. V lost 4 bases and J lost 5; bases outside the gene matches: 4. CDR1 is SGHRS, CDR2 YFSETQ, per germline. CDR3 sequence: CASSPDRVETQYF. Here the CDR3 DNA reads TGCGCCAGCAGCCCGGACAGGGTCGAGACCCAGTACTTC.

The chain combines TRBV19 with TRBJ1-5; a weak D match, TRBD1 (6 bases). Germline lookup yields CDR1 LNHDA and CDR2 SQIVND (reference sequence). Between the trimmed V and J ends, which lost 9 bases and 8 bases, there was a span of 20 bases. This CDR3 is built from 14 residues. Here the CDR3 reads CASDTRKTGEPQHF. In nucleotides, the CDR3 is TGTGCCAGCGATACCCGAAAGACAGGAGAGCCCCAGCATTTT.

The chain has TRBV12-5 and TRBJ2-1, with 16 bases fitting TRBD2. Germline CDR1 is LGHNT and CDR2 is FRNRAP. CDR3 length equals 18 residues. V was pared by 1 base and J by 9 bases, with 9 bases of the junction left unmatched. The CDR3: CASGLDFSGLAGGSEQFF. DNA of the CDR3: TGTGCTAGTGGTTTGGACTTCTCGGGACTAGCGGGAGGGAGTGAGCAGTTCTTC.

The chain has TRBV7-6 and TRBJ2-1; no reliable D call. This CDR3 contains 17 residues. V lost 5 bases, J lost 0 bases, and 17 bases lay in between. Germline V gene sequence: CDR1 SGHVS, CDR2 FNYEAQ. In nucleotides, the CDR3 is TGTGCCAGCAGCCCCTCTACTCTAAGGAGCTCCTACAATGAGCAGTTCTTC. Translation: CASSPSTLRSSYNEQFF.

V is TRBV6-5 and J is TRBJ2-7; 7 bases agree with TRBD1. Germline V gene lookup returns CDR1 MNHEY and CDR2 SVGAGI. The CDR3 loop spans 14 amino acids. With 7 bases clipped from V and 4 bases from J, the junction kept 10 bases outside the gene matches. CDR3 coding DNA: TGTGCCAGCACCACCAGGGACAGATCGTACGAGCAGTACTTC. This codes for CASTTRDRSYEQYF.